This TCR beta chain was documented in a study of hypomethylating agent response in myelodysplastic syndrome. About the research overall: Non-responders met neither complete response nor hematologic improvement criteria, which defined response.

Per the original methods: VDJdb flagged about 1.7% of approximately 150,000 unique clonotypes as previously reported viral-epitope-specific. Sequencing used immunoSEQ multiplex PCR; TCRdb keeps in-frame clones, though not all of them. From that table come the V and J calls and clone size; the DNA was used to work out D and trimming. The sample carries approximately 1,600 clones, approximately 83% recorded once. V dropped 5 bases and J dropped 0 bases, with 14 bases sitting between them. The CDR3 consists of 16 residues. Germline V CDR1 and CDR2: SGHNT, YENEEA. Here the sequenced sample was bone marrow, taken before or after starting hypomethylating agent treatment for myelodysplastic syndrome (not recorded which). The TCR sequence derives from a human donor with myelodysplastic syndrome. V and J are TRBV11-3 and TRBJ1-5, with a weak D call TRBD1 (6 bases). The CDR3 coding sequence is TGTGCCAGCAGCGAACAGGGAGGGAATAGCAATCAGCCCCAGCATTTT. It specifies CASSEQGGNSNQPQHF.